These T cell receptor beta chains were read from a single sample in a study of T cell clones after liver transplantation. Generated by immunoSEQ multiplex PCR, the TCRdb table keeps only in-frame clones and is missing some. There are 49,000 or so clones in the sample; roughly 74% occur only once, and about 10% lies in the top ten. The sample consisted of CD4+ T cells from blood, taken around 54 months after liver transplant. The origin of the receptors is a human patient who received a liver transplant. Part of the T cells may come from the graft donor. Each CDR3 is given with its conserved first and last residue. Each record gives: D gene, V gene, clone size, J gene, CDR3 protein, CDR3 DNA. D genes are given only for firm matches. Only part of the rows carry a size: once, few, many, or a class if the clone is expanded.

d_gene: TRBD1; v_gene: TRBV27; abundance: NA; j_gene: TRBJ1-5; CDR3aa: CASSWTGDLNQPQHF; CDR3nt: TGTGCCAGCAGTTGGACAGGGGACCTCAATCAGCCCCAGCATTTT
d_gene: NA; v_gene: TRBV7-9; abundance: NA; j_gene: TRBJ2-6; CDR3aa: CASRGGRVGANVLTF; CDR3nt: TGTGCCAGCAGAGGGGGAAGGGTTGGGGCCAACGTCCTGACTTTC
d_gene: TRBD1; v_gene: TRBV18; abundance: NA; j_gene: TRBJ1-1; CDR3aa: CASSPGQGTEAFF; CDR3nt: TGTGCCAGCTCACCGGGACAGGGAACTGAAGCTTTCTTT
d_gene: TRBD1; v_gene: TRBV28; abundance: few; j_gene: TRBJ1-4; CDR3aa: CASTRQGVREKLFF; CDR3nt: TGTGCCAGCACCAGACAGGGGGTTCGTGAAAAACTGTTTTTT
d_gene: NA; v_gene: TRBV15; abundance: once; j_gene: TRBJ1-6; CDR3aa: CATSRDRGSKNSPLHF; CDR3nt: TGTGCCACCAGCAGAGATCGTGGGAGTAAGAATTCACCCCTCCACTTT
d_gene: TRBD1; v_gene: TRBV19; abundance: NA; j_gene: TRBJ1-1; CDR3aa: CASSMRPGQGITEAFF; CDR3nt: TGTGCCAGTAGTATGCGCCCGGGACAGGGAATCACTGAAGCTTTCTTT
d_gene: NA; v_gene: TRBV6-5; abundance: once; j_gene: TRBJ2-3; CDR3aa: CASSYSRRGEDTQYF; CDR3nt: TGTGCCAGCAGTTACTCTCGACGGGGCGAAGATACGCAGTATTTT
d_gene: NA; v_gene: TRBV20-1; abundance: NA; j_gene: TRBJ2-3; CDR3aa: CSAYRDTQYF; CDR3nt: TGCAGTGCTTACCGCGATACGCAGTATTTT
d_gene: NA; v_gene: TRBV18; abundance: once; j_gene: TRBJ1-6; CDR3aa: CASSPGADNSPLHF; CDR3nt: TGTGCCAGCTCCCCGGGGGCGGATAATTCACCCCTCCACTTT
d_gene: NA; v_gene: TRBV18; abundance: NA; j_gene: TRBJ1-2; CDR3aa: CASSRDGSSGYGYTF; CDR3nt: TGTGCCAGCTCTCGGGACGGATCTTCGGGTTATGGCTACACCTTC
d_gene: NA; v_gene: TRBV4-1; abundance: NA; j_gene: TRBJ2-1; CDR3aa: CASSQSGSGNVEQFF; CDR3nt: TGCGCCAGCAGCCAAAGTGGGTCGGGGAACGTCGAGCAGTTCTTC
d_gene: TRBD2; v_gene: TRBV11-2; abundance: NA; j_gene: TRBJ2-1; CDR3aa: CASSPSGGHNEQFF; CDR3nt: TGTGCCAGCAGCCCTAGCGGGGGCCACAATGAGCAGTTCTTC
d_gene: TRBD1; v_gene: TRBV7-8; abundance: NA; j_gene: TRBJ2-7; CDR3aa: CASSLGFTGGREQYF; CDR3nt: TGTGCCAGCAGCTTAGGGTTTACAGGGGGTCGCGAGCAGTACTTC
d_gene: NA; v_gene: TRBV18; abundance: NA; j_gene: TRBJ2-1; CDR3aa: CASSPPHGVAFF; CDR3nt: TGTGCCAGCTCACCACCCCACGGGGTGGCGTTCTTC
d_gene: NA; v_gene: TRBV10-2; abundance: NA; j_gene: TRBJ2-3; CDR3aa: CASSATGGDTDTQYF; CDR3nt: TGCGCCAGCAGTGCTACGGGGGGCGACACAGATACGCAGTATTTT
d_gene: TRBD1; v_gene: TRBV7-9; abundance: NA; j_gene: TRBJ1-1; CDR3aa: CASSSSLDRENTEAFF; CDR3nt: TGTGCCAGCAGCTCTAGTCTGGACAGGGAGAACACTGAAGCTTTCTTT
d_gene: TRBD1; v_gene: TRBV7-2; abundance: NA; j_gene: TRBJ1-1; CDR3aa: CASSRHTGGPHFNPEAFF; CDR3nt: TGTGCCAGCAGTCGCCATACAGGGGGCCCGCACTTCAACCCTGAAGCTTTCTTT
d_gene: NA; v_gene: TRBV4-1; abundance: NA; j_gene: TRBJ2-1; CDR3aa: CASSQSPDRNEQFF; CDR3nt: TGCGCCAGCAGCCAATCCCCAGACCGGAATGAGCAGTTCTTC
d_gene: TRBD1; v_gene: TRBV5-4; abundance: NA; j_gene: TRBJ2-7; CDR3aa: CASSIGGQGFYEQYF; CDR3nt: TGTGCCAGCAGCATCGGGGGACAGGGATTCTACGAGCAGTACTTC
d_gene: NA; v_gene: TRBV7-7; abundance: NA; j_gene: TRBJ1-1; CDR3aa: CASSFEAFF; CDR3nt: TGTGCTAGCAGCTTTGAAGCTTTCTTT
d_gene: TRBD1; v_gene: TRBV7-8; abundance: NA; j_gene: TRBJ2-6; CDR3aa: CASSLSNRGLGGANVLTF; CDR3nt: TGTGCCAGCAGCTTATCGAACAGGGGGCTTGGCGGGGCCAACGTCCTGACTTTC
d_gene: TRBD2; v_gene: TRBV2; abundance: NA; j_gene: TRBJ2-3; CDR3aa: CASSILAGGTDTQYF; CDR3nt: TGTGCCAGCAGTATTCTAGCGGGGGGCACAGATACGCAGTATTTT
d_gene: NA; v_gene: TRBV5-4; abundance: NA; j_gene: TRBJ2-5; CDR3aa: CASSSSRGEETQYF; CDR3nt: TGTGCCAGCAGCTCCTCGCGTGGGGAAGAGACCCAGTACTTC
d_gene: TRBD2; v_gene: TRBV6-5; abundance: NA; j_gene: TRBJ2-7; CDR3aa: CASKDSGGAYEQYF; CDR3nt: TGTGCCAGCAAAGATAGCGGGGGGGCCTACGAGCAGTACTTC
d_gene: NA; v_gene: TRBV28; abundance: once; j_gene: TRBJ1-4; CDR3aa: CASSFGGAVAATNEKLFF; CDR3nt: TGTGCCAGCAGTTTCGGGGGGGCCGTAGCGGCAACTAATGAAAAACTGTTTTTT
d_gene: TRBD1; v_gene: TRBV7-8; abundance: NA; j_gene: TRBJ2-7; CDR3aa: CASSTRTGNYEQYF; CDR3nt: TGTGCCAGCAGCACTAGGACAGGGAATTACGAGCAGTACTTC
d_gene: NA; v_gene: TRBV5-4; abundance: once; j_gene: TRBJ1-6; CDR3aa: CASSPDSGRGSPLHF; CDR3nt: TGTGCCAGCAGCCCTGATAGTGGTAGAGGATCACCCCTCCACTTT
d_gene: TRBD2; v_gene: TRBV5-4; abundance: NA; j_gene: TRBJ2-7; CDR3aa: CASSHTSGVSYEQYF; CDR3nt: TGTGCCAGCAGTCATACTAGCGGGGTGTCCTACGAGCAGTACTTC
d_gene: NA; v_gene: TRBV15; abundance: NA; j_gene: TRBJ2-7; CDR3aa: CATSRDLERASYF; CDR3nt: TGTGCCACCAGCAGAGATCTAGAGAGGGCCAGTTACTTC
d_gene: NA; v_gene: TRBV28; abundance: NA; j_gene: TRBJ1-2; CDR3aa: CASSFPPGEGPLGYTF; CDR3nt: TGTGCCAGCAGTTTCCCCCCAGGTGAAGGCCCCTTAGGCTACACCTTC
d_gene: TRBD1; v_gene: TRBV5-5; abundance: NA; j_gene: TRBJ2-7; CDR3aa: CASSLGQGVFEQYF; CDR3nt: TGTGCCAGCAGTCTGGGGCAGGGGGTTTTCGAGCAGTACTTC
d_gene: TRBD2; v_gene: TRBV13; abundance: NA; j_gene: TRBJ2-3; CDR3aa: CASSPGLAGGPADTQYF; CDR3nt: TGTGCCAGCAGCCCAGGACTAGCGGGGGGGCCGGCAGATACGCAGTATTTT
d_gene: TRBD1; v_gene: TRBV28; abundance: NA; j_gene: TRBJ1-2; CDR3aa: CASNEAGQGAGGYTF; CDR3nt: TGTGCCAGCAACGAAGCCGGACAGGGGGCGGGTGGCTACACCTTC
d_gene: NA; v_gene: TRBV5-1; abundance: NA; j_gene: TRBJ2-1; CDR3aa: CASSLEGGQLGEQFF; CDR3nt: TGCGCCAGCAGCTTGGAGGGGGGACAGCTTGGCGAGCAGTTCTTC
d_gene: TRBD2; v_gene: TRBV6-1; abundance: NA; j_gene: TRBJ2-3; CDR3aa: CASRGLAGAPMMQYF; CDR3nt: TGTGCCAGCAGGGGACTAGCGGGGGCCCCCATGATGCAGTATTTT
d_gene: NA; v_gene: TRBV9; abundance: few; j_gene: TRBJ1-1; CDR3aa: CASSVEAYSTEAFF; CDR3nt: TGTGCCAGCAGCGTAGAAGCCTATAGCACTGAAGCTTTCTTT
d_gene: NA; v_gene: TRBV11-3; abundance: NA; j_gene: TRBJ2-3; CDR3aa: CASSLVPGDTQYF; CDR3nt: TGTGCCAGCAGCTTAGTGCCGGGGGATACGCAGTATTTT
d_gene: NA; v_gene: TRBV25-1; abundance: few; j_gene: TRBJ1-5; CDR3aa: CASSPSRGGHSNQPQHF; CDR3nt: TGTGCCAGCAGCCCTTCGAGGGGAGGCCATAGCAATCAGCCCCAGCATTTT
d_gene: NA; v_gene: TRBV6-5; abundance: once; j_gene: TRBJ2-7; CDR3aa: CASSYKGIGYEQYF; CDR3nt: TGTGCCAGCAGTTACAAGGGGATAGGCTACGAGCAGTACTTC
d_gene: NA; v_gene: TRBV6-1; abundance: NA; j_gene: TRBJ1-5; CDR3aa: CASSEPALSQNQPQHF; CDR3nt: TGTGCCAGCAGTGAACCAGCGCTCTCTCAAAATCAGCCCCAGCATTTT
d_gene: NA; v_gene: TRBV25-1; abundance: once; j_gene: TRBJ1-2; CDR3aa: CASSEKGLDGYTF; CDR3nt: TGTGCCAGCAGCGAAAAGGGGCTTGATGGCTACACCTTC
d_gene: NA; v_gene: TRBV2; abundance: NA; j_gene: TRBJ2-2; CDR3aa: CASSKGGARTGELFF; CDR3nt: TGTGCCAGCAGTAAAGGGGGGGCCCGAACCGGGGAGCTGTTTTTT
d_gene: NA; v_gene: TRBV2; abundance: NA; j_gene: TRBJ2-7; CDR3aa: CASWRTESYEQYF; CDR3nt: TGTGCCAGTTGGCGGACGGAGTCCTACGAGCAGTACTTC
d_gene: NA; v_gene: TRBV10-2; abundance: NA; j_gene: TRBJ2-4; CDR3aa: CASSVADTLNIQYF; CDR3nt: TGCGCCAGCAGTGTAGCGGATACCTTAAACATTCAGTACTTC
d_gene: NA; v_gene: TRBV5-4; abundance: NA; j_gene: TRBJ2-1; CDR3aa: CASSLGRATSYNEQFF; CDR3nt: TGTGCCAGCAGCTTGGGACGGGCAACCTCCTACAATGAGCAGTTCTTC
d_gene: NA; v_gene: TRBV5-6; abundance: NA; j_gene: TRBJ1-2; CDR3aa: CASSLALANYGYTF; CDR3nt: TGTGCCAGCAGCTTGGCGCTAGCTAACTATGGCTACACCTTC
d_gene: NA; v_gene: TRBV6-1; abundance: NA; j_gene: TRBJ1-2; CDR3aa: CASSVGGLDGYTF; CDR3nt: TGTGCCAGCAGTGTGGGAGGTCTAGATGGCTACACCTTC
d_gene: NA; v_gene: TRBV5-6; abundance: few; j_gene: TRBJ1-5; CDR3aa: CASSYASGQPQHF; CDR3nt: TGTGCCAGCAGTTACGCCTCAGGGCAGCCCCAGCATTTT
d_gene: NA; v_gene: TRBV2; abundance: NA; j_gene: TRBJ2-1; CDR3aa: CASSSWSYNEQFF; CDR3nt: TGTGCCAGCAGTTCCTGGTCCTACAATGAGCAGTTCTTC
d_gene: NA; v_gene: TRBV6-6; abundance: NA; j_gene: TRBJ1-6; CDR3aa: CASSYPLDSYNSPLHF; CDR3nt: TGTGCCAGCAGTTACCCGCTGGATAGTTATAATTCACCCCTCCACTTT
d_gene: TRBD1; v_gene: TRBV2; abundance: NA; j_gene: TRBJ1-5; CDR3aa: CASRKDRALFQPQHF; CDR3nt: TGTGCCAGCAGGAAGGACAGGGCCTTATTCCAGCCCCAGCATTTT
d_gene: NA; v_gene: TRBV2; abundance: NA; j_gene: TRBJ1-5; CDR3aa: CASSPGTDQPQHF; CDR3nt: TGTGCCAGCAGTCCGGGGACGGATCAGCCCCAGCATTTT
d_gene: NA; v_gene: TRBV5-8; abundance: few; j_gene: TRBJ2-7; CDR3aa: CASSVGHDYEQYF; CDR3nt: TGTGCCAGCAGCGTGGGACACGACTACGAGCAGTACTTC
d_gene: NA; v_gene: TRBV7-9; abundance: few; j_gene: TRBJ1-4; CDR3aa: CASSLVSGGKDEKLFF; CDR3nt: TGTGCCAGCAGCTTAGTTTCGGGGGGAAAGGATGAAAAACTGTTTTTT
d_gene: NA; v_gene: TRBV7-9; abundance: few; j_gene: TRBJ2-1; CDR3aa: CASSFSLSYNEQFF; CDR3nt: TGTGCCAGCAGCTTCTCCCTCTCCTACAATGAGCAGTTCTTC
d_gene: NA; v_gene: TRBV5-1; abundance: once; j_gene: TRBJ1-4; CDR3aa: CASSSNRDEKLFF; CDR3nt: TGCGCCAGCAGCTCTAACAGGGATGAAAAACTGTTTTTT
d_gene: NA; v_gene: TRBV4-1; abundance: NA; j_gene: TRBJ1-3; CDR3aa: CASSQDDYGNTIYF; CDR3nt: TGCGCCAGCAGCCAAGACGATTATGGAAACACCATATATTTT